This TCR beta chain comes out of a study of low-dose radiotherapy and immunotherapy resistance in tumors. Study summary: Every six weeks patients received intravenous ipilimumab 1 mg/kg, and every two weeks they received intravenous nivolumab 240 mg.

Stated time point: before trial treatment. Administered to the donors were nivolumab, ipilimumab, aspirin, low-dose cyclophosphamide and low-dose radiotherapy. The V segment lost 3 bases and the J segment 1 base; nucleotides outside the gene matches: 4. The CDR3 loop spans 15 amino acids. Germline CDR1 reads MDHEN; CDR2 reads SYDVKM. TRAV and TRBV primers primed cDNA for both TCRalpha and TCRbeta. TCRs underwent about 20 PCR cycles of amplification with a constant-region primer and V-primer adapter. TCRdb itself ran the reads through MiXCR, one entry per CDR3 protein. The profile shows nearly 95,000 distinct CDR3 sequences, 9.4% of them singletons. The sample holds many counts of this clonotype.

The genes are TRBV28 and TRBJ1-1; 8 bases align to TRBD1. This receptor was taken from a male donor with prostate cancer. Sequences were derived from PBMCs, sampled before treatment. Here the CDR3 DNA reads TGTGCCAGCAGTTTTCAGGGGGCAAGGAACACTGAAGCTTTCTTT. As protein: CASSFQGARNTEAFF.